Detailed here is one T cell receptor (beta chain). The clone's antigen remains unknown. No much larger clone exists at a distance of one base, and base qualities are not known. The immunoSEQ Assay, a bias-controlled multiplex PCR, was used to amplify TCRbeta CDR3 regions from genomic DNA. In the source study's methods: Nucleated cell counts per sample were estimated from amplification of reference gene primers within the assay. To quantify the absolute abundance of each unique TCRbeta CDR3 rearrangement, sequence reads were collapsed and filtered. For each sample, productive Simpson clonality was calculated as the square root of Simpson's diversity index across productive rearrangements. TCRdb's version of the immuneACCESS table is confined to in-frame rearrangements and falls short of the full clone set. An unresolved V gene accounts for under half of the shortfall where checked; the remainder is of unknown origin. For V, J and clone size, that table is used; D and trimming come from the DNA. The sample profile shows around 43,000 clones; about 88% of them were found once. Around 20% of the sample rests with the top ten.

The data originate from a study of blood T cell repertoires in COVID-19 (dated by TCRdb to 2018 to 2021). For the wider study: Samples covering the acute and convalescent phases of COVID-19 were provided by collaborators in the United States, Italy and Spain. The material from the prospective study consisted of cDNA or gDNA derived from T cells, B-cell-depleted T cells, or PBMCs. The dataset comprised deeply sampled blood TCRbeta repertoires from subjects exposed to, actively infected with, or recovered from COVID-19. The repertoires were made available in a free public database intended to serve as a resource for research on the immune response to SARS-CoV-2. The samples were drawn from the first 160 participants of the ongoing ImmuneRACE study and from 950 to 1,500 subjects provided by 6 global collaborators. Nearly every sample came with metadata listing a de-identified subject ID, COVID-19 status, age in years and sex. HLA class I and class II types, where available, came from metadata supplied by the sample provider rather than from assay-based typing. Results the study describes overall, beyond this receptor: The quantity of clinical and demographic metadata differed by source and by participant and was supplied without curation.

Collaborating institutions collected whole blood in K2EDTA tubes following their own protocols. For TCRbeta analysis, collaborators shipped samples in one of three forms: frozen whole blood, isolated PBMCs, or DNA extracted from either of those sample types. The receptor was derived from a man between 45 and 60 years old in a cohort sampled during active COVID-19. Sequencing was done on a sample of peripheral blood.

The sequence in DNA is TGTGCCACCCTGGGGGGGGCACTGTTTTTT. The encoded protein is CATLGGALFF. The sequence joins TRBV6-6 to TRBJ1-4, with a tentative D gene TRBD1 over 6 matching bases. From the germline V gene (reference sequence), CDR1 is MNHNY and CDR2 is SVGAGI. V lost 10 bases and J lost 13 bases; the stretch between them is 13 bases long. The CDR3 numbers 10 residues from cysteine through phenylalanine. Of all the DNA, just the CDR3 is kept, 30 bases in frame from base 1.